The rows below give T cell receptor beta chains drawn from one sample of a study of T-cell reconstitution after alpha-beta-depleted transplantation in children. From the PCR reads, TCRdb called clonotypes with MiXCR, one entry per CDR3 protein. The sample holds around 490,000 distinct CDR3 sequences, about an eighth seen once. Specimen: PBMCs, mostly from graft donor cells, collected 180 days after TCRalphabeta/CD19-depleted stem cell transplant. The source is a female patient aged 2 to 10 who had a stem cell transplant for aplastic anemia, so the T cells may come from the graft donor. CDR3s include the opening cysteine and the closing phenylalanine or tryptophan. A D gene is named only where the DNA matches it firmly. A clone size is listed for some rows: how often the clone was seen (once, few, many), or a class if it is expanded.

J gene	CDR3 length	V gene	clone size	D gene	CDR3 DNA	CDR3 protein
TRBJ2-5	13	TRBV25-1	-	-	TGTGCCAGCAGTGATCGCCCACAAGAGACCCAGTACTTC	CASSDRPQETQYF
TRBJ2-3	17	TRBV7-9	-	TRBD1	TGTGCCAGCAGCTTACACAGACAGGGAATGAAGACAGATACGCAGTATTTT	CASSLHRQGMKTDTQYF
TRBJ2-7	11	TRBV20-1	few	-	TGCAGTGCAGTCAGGGTATACGAGCAGTACTTC	CSAVRVYEQYF
TRBJ2-3	17	TRBV28	few	TRBD2	TGTGCCAGCAGTTCCACGGGACTAGCGGGAGCTACAGATACGCAGTATTTT	CASSSTGLAGATDTQYF
TRBJ1-1	14	TRBV6-1	-	TRBD1	TGTGCCAGCAACCACAGGGGGTTGAACACTGAAGCTTTCTTT	CASNHRGLNTEAFF
TRBJ2-3	13	TRBV2	-	-	TGTGCCAGCAGGGAGTCGGGCACAGATACGCAGTATTTT	CASRESGTDTQYF
TRBJ2-5	15	TRBV12-3/TRBV12-4	few	-	TGTGCCAGCAGTTTCGCACCGTCTCTCGGGGAGACCCAGTACTTC	CASSFAPSLGETQYF
TRBJ2-5	18	TRBV6-2/TRBV6-3	-	TRBD2	TGTGCCAGCAGTTATGGTAATACAGCGGGAGTGAGGGGAGAGACCCAGTACTTC	CASSYGNTAGVRGETQYF
TRBJ2-1	13	TRBV5-1	few	-	TGCGCCAGCAGCTTCATCAGTTACAATGAGCAGTTCTTC	CASSFISYNEQFF
TRBJ2-3	15	TRBV6-1	-	-	TGTGCCAGCAGTGAAGAAAGACTTAGCACAGATACGCAGTATTTT	CASSEERLSTDTQYF
TRBJ1-4	16	TRBV6-1	few	-	TGTGCCAGCAGTCTTCATCCGTGGGGCGGGGGCGAAAAACTGTTTTTT	CASSLHPWGGGEKLFF
TRBJ2-2	17	TRBV4-3	few	TRBD2	TGCGCCAGCAGCCAAGACTCTAGCGGGATAGTTACCGGGGAGCTGTTTTTT	CASSQDSSGIVTGELFF
TRBJ2-1	14	TRBV24-1	-	TRBD2	TGTGCCACCAGTGACTCCGGGACTAACAATGAGCAGTTCTTC	CATSDSGTNNEQFF
TRBJ2-7	15	TRBV20-1	-	TRBD2	TGCAGTGCTAGAGTTGTGACTAGCGCTTTCTACGAGCAGTACTTC	CSARVVTSAFYEQYF
TRBJ2-1	15	TRBV12-3/TRBV12-4	many	-	TGTGCCAGCAGTTTCGTGTTAGCGATTAACAATGAGCAGTTCTTC	CASSFVLAINNEQFF
TRBJ2-1	18	TRBV19	few	-	TGTGCCAGTAGTAGGTGGGAGAGCCCAACTTTAGCAATTGGTGAGCAGTTCTTC	CASSRWESPTLAIGEQFF
TRBJ2-4	17	TRBV3-1	-	TRBD2	TGTGCCAGCAGCCACTACGGGACTAGCCTCACTGGAAACATTCAGTACTTC	CASSHYGTSLTGNIQYF
TRBJ2-6	17	TRBV29-1	few	-	TGCAGCGTTGAAGCCCCGCCGAAGAGCTCTGGGGCCAACGTCCTGACTTTC	CSVEAPPKSSGANVLTF
TRBJ2-7	18	TRBV11-2	few	TRBD2	TGTGCCAGCAGCCACCGGACTAGCGGGAGGATTGCATCCTACGAGCAGTACTTC	CASSHRTSGRIASYEQYF
TRBJ2-3	15	TRBV5-6	few	TRBD2	TGTGCCAGCGTTCTTTGGGGGGAGGGCCCAGATACGCAGTATTTT	CASVLWGEGPDTQYF
TRBJ2-3	15	TRBV21-1	few	-	TGTGCCAGCAGCAAGTCTCCCTGCAGGAGAGATACGCAGTATTTT	CASSKSPCRRDTQYF
TRBJ2-5	13	TRBV6-5	-	-	TGTGCCAGCAGTTACTCCGACGGCGCCGTGCAGTACTTC	CASSYSDGAVQYF
TRBJ1-5	14	TRBV12-3/TRBV12-4	many	TRBD1	TGTGCCAACAGAACAGGGGGCTGCAATCAGCCCCAGCATTTT	CANRTGGCNQPQHF
TRBJ2-1	14	TRBV21-1	few	-	-	CASVGSGSYNEQFF
TRBJ1-1	12	TRBV12-3/TRBV12-4	-	-	TGTGCCAGCAGCCAAGTTAGAACTGAAGCTTTCTTT	CASSQVRTEAFF
TRBJ1-1	15	TRBV7-3	many	TRBD1	TGTGCCAGCAGCCGGACAGGGGATTATATCACTGAAGCTTTCTTT	CASSRTGDYITEAFF
TRBJ2-3	14	TRBV12-3/TRBV12-4	few	-	TGTGCCAGCAGTTTAGCCCCGGGAGTTGATACGCAGTATTTT	CASSLAPGVDTQYF
TRBJ2-3	15	TRBV15	many	TRBD2	TGTGCCACCAGCAGCCAAACGGGGGGTACAGATACGCAGTATTTT	CATSSQTGGTDTQYF
TRBJ2-5	15	TRBV27	-	-	TGTGCCAGCAGTAGACGGACAGAAAACCAAGAGACCCAGTACTTC	CASSRRTENQETQYF
TRBJ1-3	15	TRBV5-1	-	-	TGCGCCAGCAGCTTGGCCTCCCGCTCTGGAAACACCATATATTTT	CASSLASRSGNTIYF
TRBJ2-3	16	TRBV4-3	-	TRBD1	TGCGCCAGCAGCCAAGATTGGGGACAGGGGTCAGATACGCAGTATTTT	CASSQDWGQGSDTQYF
TRBJ2-5	10	TRBV7-2	many	-	TGTGCCAGCAGCTTACAGACCCAGTACTTC	CASSLQTQYF
TRBJ2-2	17	TRBV5-6	few	-	TGTGCCAGCGGCCCCGGGCCGGGTTTGGCGGACACCGGGGAGCTGTTTTTT	CASGPGPGLADTGELFF
TRBJ2-3	14	TRBV6-2/TRBV6-3	-	TRBD1	TGTGCCAGTCTCGGGACAGGGGGCTCAGATACGCAGTATTTT	CASLGTGGSDTQYF
TRBJ1-2	13	TRBV12-3/TRBV12-4	few	TRBD1	TGTGCCAGCACTATGAAGACAGGGTATGGCTACACCTTC	CASTMKTGYGYTF
TRBJ2-4	17	TRBV3-1	many	TRBD2	TGTGCCAGCAGCCAAGTAGCTAGCGGGAGGGCAAGGAACATTCAGTACTTC	CASSQVASGRARNIQYF
TRBJ2-1	8	TRBV13	many	-	TGTGCCAGCCCTGGAGAGTTCTTC	CASPGEFF
TRBJ2-5	22	TRBV4-1	-	TRBD1	TGCGCCAGCAGCCAAGTTGTCCTCTCTATGTCGGGACAGAGGGGTCCTTTAGAGACCCAGTACTTC	CASSQVVLSMSGQRGPLETQYF
TRBJ2-6	15	TRBV4-3	-	-	TGCGCCAGCAGTCTACTAGGGACTGGGGCCAACGTCCTGACTTTC	CASSLLGTGANVLTF
TRBJ2-3	16	TRBV4-3	many	-	TGCGCCAGCAGCCAAGGGGAAGCACCGGCCGCAGATACGCAGTATTTT	CASSQGEAPAADTQYF
TRBJ2-3	15	TRBV28	few	-	TGTGCCAGCATCGAGGGGGGGAAAGGGACAGATACGCAGTATTTT	CASIEGGKGTDTQYF
TRBJ2-1	15	TRBV28	many	-	TGTGCCAGCAGTTTTAGGGGGTTAAGAGCGAGTGAGCAGTTCTTC	CASSFRGLRASEQFF
TRBJ2-3	14	TRBV4-3	few	-	TGCGCCAGCAGCCGGCGGGGGCTGGAAGATACGCAGTATTTT	CASSRRGLEDTQYF